This TCR beta chain was recovered during a study of cytomegalovirus exposure and HLA in healthy donors. Findings and limits, study-wide: There were reportedly fewer N-insertions in an Asian-associated ancestry cluster than the approximately 700-donor mean, in a later analysis.

13 Jbeta primers and 60 Vbeta primers were used for the PCR. The authors' processing: About 11 million of tens of millions of unique TCR beta chains were shared, per a later count. TCRdb's table, derived via immunoSEQ multiplex PCR, lists solely in-frame clones and lacks some. V, J and clone size reflect that table, while D and trimming were determined from the DNA. The table lists 45,000 to 65,000 clones, with around an eighth in the top ten. The donors gave bone marrow, and they were healthy. Nominally healthy donors provided the samples, though records likely missed some immune exposures. Details on this clone: Its target is unknown.

The CDR3 is 15 residues long. With V trimmed by 7 bases and J by 0 bases, 3 bases remained unmatched. Germline lookup yields CDR1 MNHNS and CDR2 SASEGT. The V call is TRBV6-1, the J call TRBJ2-6, with 7 bases identical to TRBD1. The sequence was collected from a man aged 18 to 29 in good health and CMV-seropositive. The specimen sequenced was PBMCs. CDR3 DNA: TGTGCCAGCAACAGGGGTGGCTCTGGGGCCAACGTCCTGACTTTC. Translated: CASNRGGSGANVLTF.